These 7 T cell receptor beta chains were sequenced from one sample in a study of OX40 agonist ivuxolimab in advanced cancers. Sequencing was performed with immunoSEQ multiplex PCR; in TCRdb, only in-frame clones are kept and a portion is missing. Here the sample spans tens of thousands of clones, approximately 90% being singletons. The specimen was CD4+ or CD8+ T cells sorted from blood, collected in a trial of the OX40 agonist ivuxolimab. The receptor source for this set is an adult with an advanced solid tumor such as melanoma, head and neck, liver or kidney cancer.

The rearrangement links TRBV4-1 to TRBJ2-3; the D is unclear. V lost 5 bases and J lost 0, with 9 bases in between. Germline loops: CDR1 MGHRA, CDR2 YSYEKL. The CDR3 has 14 residues. The CDR3 sequence is CASSYDQSTDTQYF. In DNA, the CDR3 is TGCGCCAGCAGCTATGACCAGAGCACAGATACGCAGTATTTT.

The chain is built from TRBV27 and TRBJ1-5; TRBD1 agrees at 7 bases. V trimming: 2 bases; J trimming: 0 bases; junction bases outside the gene matches: 4. This CDR3 has 16 residues. Germline CDR1 and CDR2: MNHEY and SMNVEV (reference sequence). CDR3 bases: TGTGCCAGCAGTTTAAACTCAGGGGGTAGCAATCAGCCCCAGCATTTT. Protein product: CASSLNSGGSNQPQHF.

This chain links TRBV7-6 with TRBJ2-5; perhaps TRBD1 as D (6 bases). CDR1 and CDR2 from the germline V gene are SGHVS and FNYEAQ. The germline V and J ends were trimmed by 1 base and 2 bases, with 8 bases remaining between them. The length of the CDR3 is 14 residues. CDR3 DNA sequence: TGTGCCAGCAGCTTAGAGGACAGACAAGAGACCCAGTACTTC. It is translated as CASSLEDRQETQYF.

This rearrangement joins TRBV6-1 to TRBJ1-3, with D hard to call. V was trimmed by 4 bases and J by 0 bases, leaving 7 bases between them. The CDR3 is 14 residues long. Germline V CDR1 and CDR2: MNHNS, SASEGT. CDR3 coding DNA: TGTGCCAGCAGTGCCGGCGTCTCTGGAAACACCATATATTTT. Residues: CASSAGVSGNTIYF.

The gene calls are TRBV30 and TRBJ1-1; D is undetermined. Looked up from germline, CDR1 is GTSNPN and CDR2 is SVGIG (reference sequence). The CDR3 is 12 amino acids. Trimming left V 5 bases short and J 1 base short, with 8 bases between. This CDR3 reads CAWGLSNTEAFF. In DNA form, the CDR3 reads TGTGCCTGGGGACTATCGAACACTGAAGCTTTCTTT.

This clone was detected only once. The chain has TRBV4-3 and TRBJ1-1, with D unresolved. Germline assignment: CDR1 LGHNA and CDR2 YSLEER. With 2 bases removed from V and 1 base from J, the gap between germline ends came to 8 bases. CDR3 size: 14 residues. CDR3 amino acids: CASSQNPRNTEAFF. The CDR3 DNA is TGCGCCAGCAGCCAAAATCCTAGGAACACTGAAGCTTTCTTT.

This chain joins TRBV6-6 and TRBJ1-1; D gene ambiguous. Germline CDR1 and CDR2: MNHNY and SVGAGI (reference sequence). CDR3 length: 13 amino acids. The V and J ends lost 4 bases and 4 bases respectively, with 10 bases between them. CDR3 loop: CASSSQRGTEAFF. DNA of the CDR3: TGTGCCAGCAGTTCACAACGGGGCACTGAAGCTTTCTTT.